This TCR beta chain derives from a study of T cell changes during pregnancy in multiple sclerosis. The V end was cut by 0 bases, the J end by 0 bases, with 13 bases between. The CDR3 is made up of 17 amino acids. Germline CDR1 and CDR2: SGDLS and YYNGEE. Clones were read by immunoSEQ multiplex PCR, and TCRdb kept only the in-frame ones, dropping some. The table shows over 55,000 clones, with 92% occurring only once. The TCR was taken from a female donor in good health, enrolled as a control in a pregnancy study. The material sequenced was CD8+ T cells from peripheral blood mononuclear cells, taken in the third trimester of pregnancy. V and J are TRBV9 and TRBJ1-3; a weak D match, TRBD1 (5 bases). CDR3 nucleotides: TGTGCCAGCAGCGTAGAACAGGTTATTAACTCTGGAAACACCATATATTTT. Translation gives CASSVEQVINSGNTIYF.